This T cell receptor (beta chain) emerged from a study of Ad26.COV2.S vaccination and SARS-CoV-2 variants. Overall study context: The vaccine Ad26.COV2.S was put into the muscle once, or twice with 56 days between. Study-wide results and limits: Total T cell responses were possibly underestimated by TCR breadth and depth analyses.

Produced via immunoSEQ multiplex PCR; TCRdb's table is partial and in-frame only. Among some 340,000 clones listed, 85% were seen once. The sample's treatment: roughly 20 received Ad26.COV2.S at low or high dose, single or two shots; 5 received placebo; per-sample allocation not given. Specimen acquisition occurred on day 63 following the initial vaccine or placebo injection. Spike of the Wuhan-strain SARS-CoV-2 was expressed by an Ad26 vector, which formed the vaccine. Details on this clone: Its antigen is undetermined.

This sequence originates from a person aged 18 to 65 who received the Ad26.COV2.S COVID-19 vaccine or a placebo. Sequenced here: peripheral blood, sampled in a trial of Ad26.COV2.S vaccine versus placebo.

For the CDR3, the DNA is TGTGCCAGCAGCCGTATTAATCAGGGGGCGTTTGGAAACACCATATATTTT. It yields the protein CASSRINQGAFGNTIYF. V and J are TRBV5-4 and TRBJ1-3, with 8 bases aligning to TRBD1. V dropped 4 bases and J dropped 3; count of bases not matched to a gene: 12. Germline CDR1 SGHNT, CDR2 YYREEE (reference sequence). This CDR3 region has 17 residues.